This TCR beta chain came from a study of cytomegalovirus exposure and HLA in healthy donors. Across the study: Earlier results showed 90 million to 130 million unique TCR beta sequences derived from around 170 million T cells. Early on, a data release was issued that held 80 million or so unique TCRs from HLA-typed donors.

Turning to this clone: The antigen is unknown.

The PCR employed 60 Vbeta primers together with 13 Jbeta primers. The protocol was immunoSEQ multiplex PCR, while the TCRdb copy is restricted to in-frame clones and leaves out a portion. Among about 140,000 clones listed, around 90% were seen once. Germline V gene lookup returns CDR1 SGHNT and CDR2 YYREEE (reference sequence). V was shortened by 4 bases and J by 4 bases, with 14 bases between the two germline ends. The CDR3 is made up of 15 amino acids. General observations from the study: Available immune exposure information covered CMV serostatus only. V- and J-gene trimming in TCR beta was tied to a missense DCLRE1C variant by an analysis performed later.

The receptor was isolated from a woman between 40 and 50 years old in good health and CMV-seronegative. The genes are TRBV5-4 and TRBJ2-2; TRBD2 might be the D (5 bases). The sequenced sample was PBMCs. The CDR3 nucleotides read TGTGCCAGCAGCCGTACTAGTGCGTCCACCGGGGAGCTGTTTTTT. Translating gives CASSRTSASTGELFF.